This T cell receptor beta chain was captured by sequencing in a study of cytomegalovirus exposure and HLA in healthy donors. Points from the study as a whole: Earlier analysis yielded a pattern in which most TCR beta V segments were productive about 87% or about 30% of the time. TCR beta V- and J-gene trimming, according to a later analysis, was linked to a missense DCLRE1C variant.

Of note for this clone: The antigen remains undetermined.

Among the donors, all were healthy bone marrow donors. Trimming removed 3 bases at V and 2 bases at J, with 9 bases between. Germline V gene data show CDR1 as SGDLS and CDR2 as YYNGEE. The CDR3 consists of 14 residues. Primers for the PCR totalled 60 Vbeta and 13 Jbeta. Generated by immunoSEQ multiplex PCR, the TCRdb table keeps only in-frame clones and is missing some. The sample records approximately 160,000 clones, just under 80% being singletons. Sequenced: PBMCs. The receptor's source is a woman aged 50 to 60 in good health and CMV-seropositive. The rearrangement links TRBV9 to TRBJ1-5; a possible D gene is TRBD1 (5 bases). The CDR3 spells CASSAAGGNQPQHF. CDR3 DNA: TGTGCCAGCAGCGCGGCGGGGGGCAATCAGCCCCAGCATTTT. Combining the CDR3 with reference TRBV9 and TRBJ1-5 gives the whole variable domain DSGVTQTPKHLITATGQRVTLRCSPRSGDLSVYWYQQSLDQGLQFLIQYYNGEERAKGNILERFSAQQFPDLHSELNLSSLELGDSALYFCASSAAGGNQPQHFGDGTRLSIL.